A single sample gave rise to the 19 T cell receptor beta chains below, sequenced in a study of a mutant IDH1 vaccine in newly diagnosed glioma. Their recognized antigens are unknown. The time point here: week 11, during vaccination. Topical imiquimod was applied with each vaccine dose, which held 300 ug of mutant IDH1 20-mer peptide. Sequencing was performed with immunoSEQ multiplex PCR; in TCRdb, only in-frame clones are kept and a portion is missing. The table includes around 100,000 clones, 90% detected once. This specimen consisted of PBMCs, obtained from a glioma patient whose treatment included an IDH1 peptide vaccine. The receptor source for this set is a woman aged 50 to 65 with glioma.

V is TRBV5-8 and J is TRBJ2-1, with TRBD2 identical over 14 bases. Germline V CDR1 and CDR2: SGHTS, YDEGEE. This CDR3 contains 15 residues. J was trimmed by 8 bases and V by 4 bases; bases with no gene match: 5. DNA of the CDR3: TGTGCCAGCAGCCTCCCGGGACTAGCGGGAGATGAGCAGTTCTTC. Translation: CASSLPGLAGDEQFF.

The gene calls are TRBV19 and TRBJ1-2, with a tentative D call TRBD1 (6 bases). The CDR3 is made up of 16 amino acids. Germline V gives CDR1 LNHDA, CDR2 SQIVND (reference sequence). V was clipped by 5 bases and J by 0 bases, with 16 bases between them. In nucleotides, the CDR3 is TGTGCCAGTAGTCCTTGGGGGACAACCGCTAACTATGGCTACACCTTC. Protein: CASSPWGTTANYGYTF.

This clone was detected only once. This rearrangement joins TRBV2 to TRBJ2-1; TRBD1 matches at 7 bases. This CDR3 has 14 residues. V gave up 2 bases and J gave up 2 bases; unmatched junction bases: 0. Germline-derived CDR1 and CDR2 are SNHLY and FYNNEI. CDR3 sequence reads: CASSERGPYNEQFF. The DNA for the CDR3 is TGTGCCAGCAGTGAAAGGGGGCCCTACAATGAGCAGTTCTTC. Full variable domain (missing parts from reference TRBV2 and TRBJ2-1): EPEVTQTPSHQVTQMGQEVILRCVPISNHLYFYWYRQILGQKVEFLVSFYNNEISEKSEIFDDQFSVERPDGSNFTLKIRSTKLEDSAMYFCASSERGPYNEQFFGPGTRLTVL.

This clone was seen a single time. The rearrangement joins TRBV5-4 to TRBJ2-1; 8 bases are shared with TRBD2. With 4 bases clipped from V and 10 bases from J, the junction kept 10 bases outside the gene matches. CDR1 SGHNT and CDR2 YYREEE come from the germline V gene (reference sequence). The CDR3 length is 14 residues. CDR3 sequence reads: CASSPAGTRGEQFF. In DNA, the CDR3 is TGTGCCAGCAGCCCTGCGGGGACTAGGGGGGAGCAGTTCTTC.

This chain joins TRBV20-1 and TRBJ2-3; D is undetermined. The germline V gene encodes CDR1 DFQATT and CDR2 SNEGSKA (reference sequence). V was cut by 6 bases and J by 2 bases, with 6 bases left in between. CDR3 length: 11 amino acids. The CDR3 is CSAPITDTQYF. Written as DNA, the CDR3 is TGCAGTGCCCCGATCACAGATACGCAGTATTTT.

The gene calls are TRBV19 and TRBJ2-7; tentatively, D is TRBD2 (6 bases). Trimming took 5 bases from V and 3 from J, leaving 14 bases between them. This CDR3 is built from 14 residues. Germline assignment: CDR1 LNHDA and CDR2 SQIVND (reference sequence). The CDR3 coding sequence is TGTGCCAGTAGTGCAGCCGGGACTTACTACGAGCAGTACTTC. Encoded protein: CASSAAGTYYEQYF.

The V gene is TRBV28, the J gene TRBJ1-1; TRBD1 aligns across 7 bases. CDR3 size: 14 residues. The ends lost 5 bases at V and 7 bases at J; junction bases unmatched: 10. Germline-derived CDR1 and CDR2 are MDHEN and SYDVKM. CDR3 sequence: CASSPLTGAFEAFF. In DNA form, the CDR3 reads TGTGCCAGCAGTCCACTCACAGGGGCTTTTGAAGCTTTCTTT.

Only one count was recorded for this clone. The chain recombines TRBV5-1 with TRBJ2-7; a possible D gene is TRBD1 (6 bases). CDR1 and CDR2 (germline): SGHRS, YFSETQ. The CDR3 consists of 14 residues. Trimming pared 7 bases from V and 5 bases from J, leaving 19 bases between. Here the CDR3 DNA reads TGCGCCAGCCGGCTAACAGGGTACAACAACGAGCAGTACTTC. It specifies CASRLTGYNNEQYF.

The chain has TRBV28 and TRBJ1-4, with D uncertain. CDR3 length: 12 residues. Germline lookup yields CDR1 MDHEN and CDR2 SYDVKM. V was shortened by 5 bases and J by 8 bases, with 9 bases between the two germline ends. As DNA, the CDR3 is TGTGCCAGCAGTCCCCTCGAGGAAAAACTGTTTTTT. Protein: CASSPLEEKLFF.

The chain has TRBV19 and TRBJ2-7; D tentatively fits TRBD1 or TRBD2 (5 bases each). V lost 6 bases, J lost 5 bases, and 14 bases lay in between. The CDR3 length is 13 residues. CDR1 is LNHDA and CDR2 is SQIVND in the germline V gene (reference sequence). The CDR3 region is CASRISRDHEQYF. The CDR3 nucleotides read TGTGCCAGTAGGATCTCCCGGGACCACGAGCAGTACTTC.

This chain uses TRBV29-1 with TRBJ2-1; a possible D gene is TRBD2 (6 bases). This CDR3 region has 15 residues. Germline V lookup: CDR1 SQVTM, CDR2 ANQGSEA. The ends were cut back, 2 bases at V and 0 bases at J, with 11 bases in the middle. CDR3 bases: TGCAGCGTTGAAAGACTAGAGAGCTCCTACAATGAGCAGTTCTTC. It translates to CSVERLESSYNEQFF.

In DNA form, the CDR3 reads TGTGCCAGCAGCGTAGGATCCACGTGGGGACAGGGCTACGAGCAGTACTTC. Its translation is CASSVGSTWGQGYEQYF. The chain employs TRBV11-2 and TRBJ2-7, with 9 nucleotides matching TRBD1. This CDR3 has 17 residues. CDR1 and CDR2 from the germline V gene are SGHAT and FQNNGV. V was pared by 5 bases and J by 3 bases, with 14 bases of the junction left unmatched. The full variable domain, rest sourced from reference TRBV11-2 and TRBJ2-7, is EAGVAQSPRYKIIEKRQSVAFWCNPISGHATLYWYQQILGQGPKLLIQFQNNGVVDDSQLPKDRFSAERLKGVDSTLKIQPAKLEDSAVYLCASSVGSTWGQGYEQYFGPGTRLTVT.

V gene TRBV28 combines with J gene TRBJ1-5; no firm D call. Trimming removed 2 bases from V and 1 base from J, with 15 bases in between. Germline CDR1 reads MDHEN; CDR2 reads SYDVKM. The CDR3 is 17 amino acids. The CDR3 sequence is CASSLGMVSTSNQPQHF. CDR3 nucleotide sequence: TGTGCCAGCAGTTTAGGGATGGTGTCGACGAGCAATCAGCCCCAGCATTTT.

This clone was counted between two and nine times. This rearrangement joins TRBV7-8 to TRBJ2-1; 10 positions match TRBD1. With 2 bases clipped from V and 3 bases from J, the junction kept 4 bases outside the gene matches. CDR3 size: 16 residues. In germline, CDR1 is SGHVS, CDR2 FQNEAQ. The chain's CDR3 is CASSLYRTGGYNEQFF. CDR3 sequence (DNA): TGTGCCAGCAGCTTATACCGGACAGGGGGCTACAATGAGCAGTTCTTC.

This chain links TRBV7-9 with TRBJ2-7; 8 bases are a match to TRBD1. CDR3 length: 15 residues. CDR1 and CDR2 (germline): SEHNR, FQNEAQ (reference sequence). V was clipped by 7 bases and J by 2 bases; unmatched bases: 10. The CDR3, as DNA: TGTGCCAGCACCTCGGCCGGGACAGGTCCCTACGAGCAGTACTTC. Amino acids: CASTSAGTGPYEQYF.

In this sample, this clone turned up a few times. The chain recombines TRBV5-1 with TRBJ1-1; D unclear. V lost 0 bases and J 1 base, leaving 7 bases between the germline ends. The length of the CDR3 is 14 residues. Germline V gives CDR1 SGHRS, CDR2 YFSETQ. CDR3 coding DNA: TGCGCCAGCAGCTTGGATCAGGCGAACACTGAAGCTTTCTTT. Its translation is CASSLDQANTEAFF.

The chain joins TRBV19 to TRBJ1-3, with D tentatively TRBD1 (5 bases). The CDR3 has 15 amino acids. Trimming removed 8 bases from V and 0 bases from J, with 14 bases in between. Germline loops: CDR1 LNHDA, CDR2 SQIVND (reference sequence). CDR3 amino acids: CASGRAGSSGNTIYF. Written as DNA, the CDR3 is TGTGCCAGTGGCCGGGCAGGGAGCTCTGGAAACACCATATATTTT. Full variable domain (rest looked up from reference TRBV19 and TRBJ1-3): DGGITQSPKYLFRKEGQNVTLSCEQNLNHDAMYWYRQDPGQGLRLIYYSQIVNDFQKGDIAEGYSVSREKKESFPLTVTSAQKNPTAFYLCASGRAGSSGNTIYFGEGSWLTVV.

The chain has TRBV9 and TRBJ2-2, with 7 bases lining up with TRBD2. V gave up 4 bases and J gave up 2 bases; unmatched junction bases: 5. The CDR3 sequence is 15 residues long. Looked up from germline, CDR1 is SGDLS and CDR2 is YYNGEE. CDR3 sequence (DNA): TGTGCCAGCAGCCCCAGGGACTATAACACCGGGGAGCTGTTTTTT. This gives the protein CASSPRDYNTGELFF.

This chain's CDR3 is CASSRTSGRADTQYF. DNA of the CDR3: TGTGCCAGCAGTAGGACTAGCGGGAGGGCAGATACGCAGTATTTT. V gene TRBV28 combines with J gene TRBJ2-3; 15 bases are a match to TRBD2. The CDR3 sequence is 15 residues long. Germline values: CDR1 MDHEN, CDR2 SYDVKM. J was trimmed by 4 bases and V by 5 bases; bases with no gene match: 1.